Described below is a single T cell receptor (beta chain) sequence and its context. Its matching antigen is unknown. The length of the CDR3 is 13 residues. Germline V gives CDR1 SGHRS, CDR2 YFSETQ. V was pared by 0 bases and J by 6 bases, with 8 bases between. This specimen comes from a study of OX40 agonist ivuxolimab in advanced cancers. Using immunoSEQ multiplex PCR, the repertoire was profiled, and TCRdb retains in-frame clones only, with some absent. The sample records about 75,000 clones, about 88% being singletons. Autoimmune disease history or systemic immunosuppression led to patients being barred. Overall study results and limits: People who partly responded at 0.1-3.0 mg/kg had some of the least clonal expansion seen.

The clonotype originates from an adult with an advanced solid tumor such as melanoma, head and neck, liver or kidney cancer. The sequences come from CD4+ or CD8+ T cells sorted from blood, collected in a trial of the OX40 agonist ivuxolimab. The chain is built from TRBV5-1 and TRBJ2-3, with a tentative D call TRBD2 (5 bases). In nucleotides, the CDR3 is TGCGCCAGCAGCTTGGTTGAGGGCGATACGCAGTATTTT. It is translated as CASSLVEGDTQYF.